The 3 T cell receptor beta chains below come from one sample, sequenced in a study of Ad26.COV2.S vaccination and SARS-CoV-2 variants. Repertoires were generated with immunoSEQ multiplex PCR, while TCRdb's copy carries only in-frame clones and drops some. The data hold around 370,000 clones, with approximately 90% observed a single time. The sample was peripheral blood, taken after recovery from COVID-19. These receptor sequences come from a human donor who had recovered from COVID-19.

The CDR3 DNA reads TGCGCCAGCAGCCCCTCCCGGGCAGGGAGCAATTCACCCCTCCACTTT. Translated: CASSPSRAGSNSPLHF. V gene TRBV5-1 combines with J gene TRBJ1-6; possible D gene TRBD1, 5 bases. Germline lookup yields CDR1 SGHRS and CDR2 YFSETQ. CDR3 length: 16 residues. Trimming pared 4 bases from V and 7 bases from J, leaving 18 bases between.

This sequence joins TRBV5-4 and TRBJ1-2; D is perhaps TRBD1 (6 bases). Germline CDR1 SGHNT, CDR2 YYREEE (reference sequence). The CDR3 is 14 residues long. The ends were cut back, 3 bases at V and 4 bases at J, with 13 bases in the middle. For the CDR3, the DNA is TGTGCCAGCAGCTCGAGGGGGGTTGGCTATGGCTACACCTTC. Encoded protein: CASSSRGVGYGYTF.

This clone has a single count. The chain has TRBV9 and TRBJ1-1; D may be TRBD1 (6 bases). Germline V gives CDR1 SGDLS, CDR2 YYNGEE. CDR3 length equals 13 residues. Between the trimmed V and J ends, which lost 3 bases and 6 bases, there was a span of 12 bases. The CDR3 protein is CASSEGGRPEAFF. CDR3 sequence (DNA): TGTGCCAGCAGCGAGGGGGGGAGGCCTGAAGCTTTCTTT. Based on the CDR3 plus reference TRBV9 and TRBJ1-1, the full variable domain is DSGVTQTPKHLITATGQRVTLRCSPRSGDLSVYWYQQSLDQGLQFLIQYYNGEERAKGNILERFSAQQFPDLHSELNLSSLELGDSALYFCASSEGGRPEAFFGQGTRLTVV.